The source of this T cell receptor (beta chain) is a study of T cell responses to AZD1222 COVID-19 vaccine. Germline V lookup: CDR1 SGHAT, CDR2 FQNNGV. There are 15 residues in the CDR3. The V end was cut by 0 bases, the J end by 4 bases, with 11 bases between. The assay was immunoSEQ multiplex PCR, and TCRdb's table has in-frame clones only and misses some. The table has roughly 58,000 clones, nearly 90% seen once. The chain is built from TRBV11-2 and TRBJ2-3, with D maybe TRBD1 (5 bases). The sequence came from an adult who received the AZD1222 COVID-19 vaccine. This specimen consisted of peripheral blood, obtained 28 days after the second AZD1222 dose. The DNA for the CDR3 is TGTGCCAGCAGCTTAGATGGAGACAGCGCAGATACGCAGTATTTT. Residues: CASSLDGDSADTQYF.